The 10 T cell receptor beta chains reported below all come from one sample, sequenced in a study of T cells after yellow fever vaccination. TCRdb analysed the 5' RACE reads with MiXCR anew, one entry per CDR3 protein. The data contain under 150,000 distinct CDR3 sequences, around 7.7% of them seen just once; the ten biggest clones take up 0.55% to 0.9%. The sample here was CD4+ T cells sorted from PBMCs, taken 5 days after the yellow fever booster vaccination. The source of these receptors is a man aged 25 to 40 who received the YFV17D yellow fever vaccine.

This clonotype has a count of ten or more. The chain joins TRBV20-1 to TRBJ2-2; D gene ambiguous. In germline, CDR1 is DFQATT, CDR2 SNEGSKA (reference sequence). The V end lost 4 bases, the J end lost 0 bases, and 12 bases lay between the germline ends. The CDR3 contains 15 residues. CDR3 sequence: CSATLDTTNTGELFF. The CDR3, as DNA: TGCAGTGCTACTCTCGACACTACGAACACCGGGGAGCTGTTTTTT.

This clonotype occurred many times. The rearrangement uses TRBV7-2 and TRBJ2-1; D is undetermined. V was cut by 4 bases and J by 12 bases, with 13 bases left in between. The germline CDR1 and CDR2 sequences are SGHTA and FQGNSA. This CDR3 comprises 12 residues. The CDR3 sequence is CASSSPARMQFF. DNA for the CDR3: TGTGCCAGCAGCTCGCCGGCCCGAATGCAGTTCTTC.

This clonotype occurred a few times. The V gene is TRBV6-1, the J gene TRBJ2-7; D gene uncertain. Germline V gives CDR1 MNHNS, CDR2 SASEGT. This CDR3 spans 14 amino acids. Trimming removed 7 bases from V and 2 bases from J, with 15 bases in between. In DNA, the CDR3 is TGTGCCAGCAAGTCCACGAGTGGGGCCTACGAGCAGTACTTC. Protein: CASKSTSGAYEQYF.

The CDR3 spells CSVDRARLRFF. The CDR3 region has the DNA TGCAGCGTTGATCGGGCGCGGCTTCGGTTCTTT. The gene calls are TRBV29-1 and TRBJ1-1; no clear D gene. CDR1 and CDR2 (germline): SQVTM, ANQGSEA. The CDR3 contains 11 residues. V was clipped by 3 bases and J by 14 bases, with 16 bases between them.

This clonotype has a count of ten or more. This rearrangement joins TRBV20-1 to TRBJ2-3; no clear D. Germline loops: CDR1 DFQATT, CDR2 SNEGSKA (reference sequence). The V gene lost 8 bases and the J gene lost 4 bases, with 19 bases spanning the gap. The CDR3 runs to 14 residues. DNA of the CDR3: TGCAGTCCCGCGGCGGCCGAAGACGCAGATACGCAGTATTTT. Translating it yields CSPAAAEDADTQYF.

This clonotype was observed many times. The chain combines TRBV5-5 with TRBJ2-7, with D possibly being TRBD1 or TRBD2 (5 bases each). Looked up from germline, CDR1 is SGHKS and CDR2 is YYEKEE (reference sequence). This CDR3 region has 15 residues. V was clipped by 4 bases and J by 2 bases, with 16 bases between them. CDR3 amino acids: CASSLPGTGTYEQYF. DNA for the CDR3: TGTGCCAGCAGCCTCCCCGGGACGGGAACCTACGAGCAGTACTTC.

This clonotype was recorded at least ten times. The V and J genes are TRBV20-1 and TRBJ2-1; 9 bases match TRBD2. V dropped 5 bases and J dropped 2; count of bases not matched to a gene: 1. The CDR3 is 13 amino acids. Germline-derived CDR1 and CDR2 are DFQATT and SNEGSKA (reference sequence). DNA of the CDR3: TGCAGTGCTGTAGCGGGGGCCTACAATGAGCAGTTCTTC. This translates into CSAVAGAYNEQFF.

The table lists this clonotype with many counts. The chain has TRBV4-3 and TRBJ2-1; unclear D gene. The CDR3 runs 14 residues. Trimming left V 0 bases short and J 6 bases short, with 9 bases between. CDR1 and CDR2 (germline): LGHNA, YSLEER. The CDR3 spells CASSQEGIVNEQFF. In nucleotides, the CDR3 is TGCGCCAGCAGCCAAGAGGGGATCGTCAATGAGCAGTTCTTC.

This clonotype was seen repeatedly, ten times or more. CDR3 DNA: TGTGCCAGCAGCCTCCCCGGGCTGACTAGCACAGATACGCAGTATTTT. It codes for CASSLPGLTSTDTQYF. This chain joins TRBV28 and TRBJ2-3; no reliable D call. The V gene lost 6 bases and the J gene lost 0 bases, with 16 bases spanning the gap. In germline, CDR1 is MDHEN, CDR2 SYDVKM. CDR3 length: 16 residues.

Ten or more counts support this clonotype. This chain connects TRBV7-6 to TRBJ1-1; D may be TRBD1 (5 bases). There are 13 residues in the CDR3. CDR1 SGHVS and CDR2 FNYEAQ come from the germline V gene. Trimming removed 1 base at V and 4 bases at J, with 7 bases between. CDR3 protein: CASSLDGGTEAFF. CDR3 nucleotide sequence: TGTGCCAGCAGCTTAGACGGGGGCACTGAAGCTTTCTTT.